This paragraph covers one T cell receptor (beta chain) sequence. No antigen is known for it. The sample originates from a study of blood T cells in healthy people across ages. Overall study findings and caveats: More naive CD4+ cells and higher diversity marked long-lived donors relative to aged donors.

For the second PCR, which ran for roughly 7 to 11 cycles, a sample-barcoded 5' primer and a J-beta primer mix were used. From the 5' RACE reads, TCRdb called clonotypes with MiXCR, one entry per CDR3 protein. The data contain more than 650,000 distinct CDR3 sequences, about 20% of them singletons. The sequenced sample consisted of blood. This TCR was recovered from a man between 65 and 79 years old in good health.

The CDR3 nucleotides read TGCAGCGTTGGTTCACAGGGCTATGGCTACACCTTC. Translated: CSVGSQGYGYTF. This chain connects TRBV29-1 to TRBJ1-2, with D perhaps TRBD1 (6 bases). Germline lookup yields CDR1 SQVTM and CDR2 ANQGSEA. This CDR3 is 12 amino acids long. Between the trimmed V and J ends, which lost 4 bases and 4 bases, there was a span of 10 bases.